This T cell receptor (beta chain) was sequenced in a study of T-cell memory formation after mild COVID-19. Findings and limits, study-wide: A balance of CD4 and CD8 characterized clones contracting day 15 to 85, whereas later expanders leaned CD4+.

As concerns this clonotype: Its antigen is undetermined.

TCRdb called the 5' RACE reads again in MiXCR, with one record for every CDR3 protein. The sample contains under 200,000 distinct CDR3 sequences, approximately 10% of which appear only once. The CDR3 has 14 residues. The germline V gene encodes CDR1 DFQATT and CDR2 SNEGSKA (reference sequence). V lost 1 base, J lost 3 bases, and 12 bases lay in between. The source is a man aged 18 to 29 who had mild COVID-19 (a few samples of this study predate the infection). Cell type and time point are not known. This chain uses TRBV20-1 with TRBJ1-1; D is possibly TRBD1 (5 bases). Input material: PBMCs or a T cell subset sorted from them (not recorded which). This CDR3 reads CSARVEGTYTEAFF. CDR3 nucleotides: TGCAGTGCTAGAGTGGAGGGGACGTACACTGAAGCTTTCTTT.